Each of the 19 T cell receptor beta chains below was sequenced from the same sample in a study of monozygotic twins with inflammatory bowel disease. TCRdb re-called the 5' RACE reads and gives one entry per CDR3 protein, without DNA. The sample totals 330,000 or so distinct CDR3 sequences; its top ten clones hold roughly 2%. The material sequenced was blood. The receptors here all came from a human donor with ulcerative colitis or Crohn's disease, or a healthy co-twin of an affected twin (not recorded which).

This chain connects TRBV7-7 to TRBJ1-5; the D call of TRBD1 rests on TCRdb alone, since no DNA is present to check it. Germline CDR1 reads SSHAT; CDR2 reads FNYEAQ (reference sequence). This CDR3 comprises 19 residues. The CDR3 protein is CASSFPPGQGYFGNQPQHF.

The chain has TRBV27 and TRBJ2-7; the D call from TCRdb, TRBD2, cannot be confirmed without DNA. The germline CDR1 and CDR2 sequences are MNHEY and SMNVEV (reference sequence). This CDR3 is 16 amino acids long. CDR3 sequence: CASSFSPLAPKGEQYF.

The rearrangement links TRBV20-1 to TRBJ2-5; the D gene TCRdb calls, TRBD2, cannot be checked with no DNA. Germline CDR1 DFQATT, CDR2 SNEGSKA (reference sequence). This CDR3 is 14 amino acids long. The CDR3 region is CSAGTSPLQETQYF.

The genes are TRBV7-9 and TRBJ1-2; TCRdb gives TRBD1 as the D gene, but with no DNA this cannot be confirmed. Germline CDR1 and CDR2: SEHNR and FQNEAQ (reference sequence). The CDR3 covers 15 residues. This CDR3 reads CASSLAGTGPNGYTF.

This rearrangement joins TRBV3-1 to TRBJ1-2. The CDR3 covers 14 residues. In germline, CDR1 is LGHDT, CDR2 YNNKEL (reference sequence). The chain's CDR3 is CASSQVGYMGGYTF.

V and J are TRBV4-1 and TRBJ1-5; the D call of TRBD1 rests on TCRdb alone, since no DNA is present to check it. This CDR3 is 15 amino acids long. The germline V gene encodes CDR1 MGHRA and CDR2 YSYEKL. The CDR3 loop is CASSQDGTRNQPQHF.

The chain employs TRBV3-1 and TRBJ2-2; the TCRdb D gene call, TRBD2, has no DNA to confirm it. Germline lookup yields CDR1 LGHDT and CDR2 YNNKEL (reference sequence). The CDR3 is made up of 15 amino acids. The CDR3 region is CASSQGREYTGELFF.

V gene TRBV28 combines with J gene TRBJ1-1. Germline V gives CDR1 MDHEN, CDR2 SYDVKM. The CDR3 contains 14 residues. The CDR3 sequence is CASSFRNLNTEAFF.

The chain carries TRBV7-8 and TRBJ2-2. The CDR3 sequence is 15 residues long. Germline assignment: CDR1 SGHVS and CDR2 FQNEAQ. CDR3 loop: CASRVGVANTGELFF.

This rearrangement joins TRBV24-1 to TRBJ2-7. Germline V gene data show CDR1 as KGHDR and CDR2 as SFDVKD. This CDR3 is 14 amino acids long. The CDR3: CATSVAGASYEQYF.

The chain combines TRBV7-2 with TRBJ2-2; TCRdb returns TRBD1, unconfirmable since there is no DNA. The CDR3 covers 13 residues. Per the germline V gene, CDR1 is SGHTA and CDR2 is FQGNSA. The CDR3 sequence is CASGQGIAGELFF.

The V gene is TRBV30, the J gene TRBJ2-1; TCRdb proposes TRBD2, but this gene call is untestable without DNA. Germline V gene lookup returns CDR1 GTSNPN and CDR2 SVGIG (reference sequence). This CDR3 contains 15 residues. This CDR3 is CAWKGGTSIYNEQFF.

The chain couples TRBV3-1 to TRBJ1-5. Germline V gene sequence: CDR1 LGHDT, CDR2 YNNKEL (reference sequence). CDR3 length: 13 amino acids. The CDR3 loop reads CASSPWGSQPQHF.

The genes are TRBV7-8 and TRBJ2-1; TCRdb's D gene call, TRBD1, goes unchecked for lack of DNA. Per germline, CDR1 SGHVS and CDR2 FQNEAQ. The CDR3 is made up of 16 amino acids. CDR3 amino acids: CASSSDGTPPYNEQFF.

The rearrangement joins TRBV7-9 to TRBJ1-5; checking the TCRdb D call of TRBD1 is not possible without DNA. The CDR3 sequence is 16 residues long. CDR1 SEHNR and CDR2 FQNEAQ come from the germline V gene (reference sequence). The CDR3 protein is CASSLGPPGGNQPQHF.

The chain is built from TRBV20-1 and TRBJ1-5; TCRdb returns TRBD1, unconfirmable since there is no DNA. From germline, CDR1 is DFQATT and CDR2 SNEGSKA (reference sequence). The CDR3 is made up of 15 amino acids. The CDR3 here is CSARRTGGSIQPQHF.

The chain is built from TRBV24-1 and TRBJ2-7; TCRdb designates TRBD2, a call that cannot be tested without DNA. The CDR3 runs to 13 residues. Germline V gives CDR1 KGHDR, CDR2 SFDVKD. The CDR3: CATSDLVRREQYF.

The genes are TRBV7-2 and TRBJ1-6. Germline V gene data show CDR1 as SGHTA and CDR2 as FQGNSA. The CDR3 length is 16 residues. CDR3 in amino acids: CASSLAPGSRSSPLHF.

The V call is TRBV5-1, the J call TRBJ2-7; TCRdb designates TRBD1, a call that cannot be tested without DNA. The CDR3 is made up of 15 amino acids. CDR1 and CDR2 from the germline V gene are SGHRS and YFSETQ. Here the CDR3 reads CASSSGQAYSYEQYF.